The 21 T cell receptor beta chains listed next were all sequenced from one sample in a study of T-cell memory formation after mild COVID-19. A single record per CDR3 protein comes from TCRdb applying MiXCR to the 5' RACE reads. The data show approximately 190,000 distinct CDR3 sequences, roughly 18% seen once. The sample was PBMCs or a T cell subset sorted from them (not recorded which). The receptor set was obtained from an adult woman who had mild COVID-19 (a few samples of this study predate the infection). Cell type and time point are not known.

The genes are TRBV5-1 and TRBJ1-1; tentatively, D is TRBD1 (5 bases). The germline V gene has CDR1 SGHRS and CDR2 YFSETQ. V gave up 4 bases and J gave up 7 bases, with 14 bases separating them. CDR3 length: 13 amino acids. This CDR3 is CASSPSGTGEAFF. The CDR3 nucleotides are TGCGCCAGCAGCCCCTCGGGGACGGGTGAAGCTTTCTTT.

This clonotype was seen a handful of times. The chain has TRBV24-1 and TRBJ2-1; 8 bases agree with TRBD2. The junction had 14 bases not matched to a gene; V was cut back by 3 bases and J by 8 bases. Germline CDR1 reads KGHDR; CDR2 reads SFDVKD. The CDR3 is 17 residues long. The CDR3 coding sequence is TGTGCCACCAGTGATCCGCCGGGGAGCGGGAGACGGGATGAGCAGTTCTTC. It is translated as CATSDPPGSGRRDEQFF.

This clonotype was observed a handful of times. The chain joins TRBV3-1 to TRBJ1-1; 10 bases map to TRBD1. V dropped 4 bases and J dropped 5; count of bases not matched to a gene: 10. CDR3 length equals 16 residues. Germline assignment: CDR1 LGHDT and CDR2 YNNKEL (reference sequence). The CDR3 DNA reads as TGTGCCAGCAGCCCCATCCTCGGACAGGGGGTGACTGAAGCTTTCTTT. Its protein product is CASSPILGQGVTEAFF.

This clonotype occurred many times. This chain links TRBV24-1 with TRBJ2-7; 9 positions agree with TRBD1. Per the germline V gene, CDR1 is KGHDR and CDR2 is SFDVKD. This CDR3 has 15 amino acids. Trimming cost V 3 bases and J 1 base; bases outside gene matches: 3. CDR3 protein: CATSDPGQGSYEQYF. In DNA, the CDR3 is TGTGCCACCAGTGATCCGGGACAGGGTTCCTACGAGCAGTACTTC.

The chain joins TRBV5-1 to TRBJ2-1, with D perhaps TRBD1 (6 bases). This CDR3 is 15 amino acids long. The V end lost 0 bases, the J end lost 4 bases, and 11 bases lay between the germline ends. CDR1 SGHRS and CDR2 YFSETQ come from the germline V gene. The CDR3 reads CASSLARGEYNEQFF. As DNA, the CDR3 is TGCGCCAGCAGCTTGGCCAGGGGAGAGTACAATGAGCAGTTCTTC.

This clonotype was seen ten or more times. The chain recombines TRBV19 with TRBJ2-7; 10 nucleotides match TRBD1. The CDR3 is made up of 14 amino acids. V dropped 2 bases and J dropped 6; count of bases not matched to a gene: 4. Germline CDR1 is LNHDA and CDR2 is SQIVND (reference sequence). The DNA for the CDR3 is TGTGCCAGTAGTATAAGAGACAGGGGGCTCGAGCAGTACTTC. It codes for CASSIRDRGLEQYF. The complete variable domain, with remaining parts taken from reference TRBV19 and TRBJ2-7, reads DGGITQSPKYLFRKEGQNVTLSCEQNLNHDAMYWYRQDPGQGLRLIYYSQIVNDFQKGDIAEGYSVSREKKESFPLTVTSAQKNPTAFYLCASSIRDRGLEQYFGPGTRLTVT.

This clonotype showed up many times. V usage is TRBV12-3 or TRBV12-4 and J usage is TRBJ2-7, with no clear D. The germline V and J ends were trimmed by 6 bases and 6 bases, with 6 bases remaining between them. This CDR3 has 10 amino acids. The DNA of the CDR3 is TGTGCCAGCAGACGCTGCGAGCAGTACTTC. This codes for CASRRCEQYF.

This clonotype was counted between two and nine times. The rearrangement links TRBV5-5 to TRBJ2-1; D unclear. Germline V gene sequence: CDR1 SGHKS, CDR2 YYEKEE (reference sequence). The CDR3 extends over 13 amino acids. Trimming cost V 3 bases and J 9 bases, with 13 bases left between them. The CDR3 here is CASSSTRYGEQFF. For the CDR3, the DNA is TGTGCCAGCAGCTCAACACGTTATGGTGAGCAGTTCTTC.

The chain links TRBV3-1 to TRBJ1-2; no clear D. The V end was cut by 0 bases, the J end by 1 base, with 9 bases between. Per the germline V gene, CDR1 is LGHDT and CDR2 is YNNKEL (reference sequence). This CDR3 is built from 15 residues. CDR3 DNA: TGTGCCAGCAGCCAAGACGGGTACTTTAACTATGGCTACACCTTC. Its translation: CASSQDGYFNYGYTF.

This clonotype has only a few counts. The chain employs TRBV12-3 or TRBV12-4 and TRBJ2-5; 9 bases agree with TRBD1. V lost 6 bases, J lost 3 bases, and 8 bases stayed unmatched. This CDR3 is 15 amino acids long. The CDR3 loop reads CASSRTGGVKETQYF. CDR3 DNA: TGTGCCAGCAGCCGCACAGGGGGCGTGAAAGAGACCCAGTACTTC.

Here the CDR3 DNA reads TGTGCCAGCAGTTCCGCCGGGTCCGGGACAGGGGCCTTCAACGTCCTGACTTTC. Protein sequence: CASSSAGSGTGAFNVLTF. The V gene is TRBV12-3 or TRBV12-4, the J gene TRBJ2-6; TRBD1 agrees at 10 bases. This CDR3 spans 18 amino acids. Trimming cost V 4 bases and J 9 bases; bases outside gene matches: 15.

The chain employs TRBV20-1 and TRBJ1-1; TRBD1 is a possible D gene (6 bases). CDR1 and CDR2 from the germline V gene are DFQATT and SNEGSKA (reference sequence). V gave up 6 bases and J gave up 8 bases, with 22 bases separating them. CDR3 length equals 14 residues. The CDR3 region has the DNA TGCAGTGCGGCCGGGGGCAACCCGTCCAAGGAAGCTTTCTTT. As protein: CSAAGGNPSKEAFF.

CDR3 nucleotide sequence: TGTGCCAGCAGCTCCATGGCGGGGAGGGATGAGCAGTTCTTC. It yields the protein CASSSMAGRDEQFF. The chain uses TRBV7-3 and TRBJ2-1; 7 bases are shared with TRBD2. V dropped 4 bases and J dropped 8; count of bases not matched to a gene: 8. CDR3 length: 14 amino acids. Germline assignment: CDR1 SGHTA and CDR2 FQGTGA.

CDR3 nucleotide sequence: TGTGCCAGCAGCCCAGCGGGGACAGGGTACGAGCAGTACTTC. Translated, it gives CASSPAGTGYEQYF. The gene calls are TRBV7-9 and TRBJ2-7, with TRBD1 matching over 9 bases. Germline CDR1 SEHNR, CDR2 FQNEAQ (reference sequence). The CDR3 spans 14 residues. V was clipped by 5 bases and J by 4 bases; unmatched bases: 6.

This clonotype was counted once. The chain carries TRBV3-1 and TRBJ1-1, with D perhaps matching TRBD1 (5 bases). This CDR3 spans 13 amino acids. Trimming removed 0 bases at V and 9 bases at J, with 11 bases between. Germline V gives CDR1 LGHDT, CDR2 YNNKEL (reference sequence). The CDR3 DNA is TGTGCCAGCAGCCAAGATAGAACAGGAAAAGCTTTCTTT. Its translation: CASSQDRTGKAFF.

This clonotype was seen a handful of times. This chain links TRBV14 with TRBJ2-5; weak D call: TRBD1 (6 bases). Trimming removed 2 bases at V and 9 bases at J, with 16 bases between. The CDR3 contains 14 residues. Germline CDR1 reads SGHDN; CDR2 reads FVKESK. As DNA, the CDR3 is TGTGCCAGCAGCCAACACCGGACAGATAGGGCCCAGTACTTC. Encoded protein: CASSQHRTDRAQYF.

This clonotype was counted between two and nine times. The chain carries TRBV7-9 and TRBJ1-1; possibly TRBD1 for D (6 bases). The CDR3 consists of 15 residues. Deletions cut 5 bases from V and 0 bases from J, with 13 bases between. Looked up from germline, CDR1 is SEHNR and CDR2 is FQNEAQ (reference sequence). The CDR3 sequence: CASSPRTAMNTEAFF. The CDR3 nucleotides read TGTGCCAGCAGCCCCCGGACAGCCATGAACACTGAAGCTTTCTTT.

This chain uses TRBV5-8 with TRBJ1-6; weak D call: TRBD1 (5 bases). From germline, CDR1 is SGHTS and CDR2 YDEGEE. Trimming left V 1 base short and J 8 bases short, with 25 bases between. The CDR3 has 19 residues. The CDR3 loop is CASSLREQGLPPADSPLHF. CDR3 in DNA: TGTGCCAGCAGCTTGAGGGAGCAGGGACTCCCACCGGCAGATTCACCCCTCCACTTT.

There are many counts of this clonotype. The rearrangement joins TRBV7-2 to TRBJ1-3, with 7 positions matching TRBD1. V was clipped by 4 bases and J by 0 bases; unmatched bases: 3. The V gene's germline CDR1 is SGHTA and CDR2 FQGNSA. CDR3 length: 15 residues. Here the CDR3 DNA reads TGTGCCAGCAGCTCGACAGGGACCTCTGGAAACACCATATATTTT. Its translation: CASSSTGTSGNTIYF.

The chain joins TRBV7-2 to TRBJ1-3; tentatively, D is TRBD1 (6 bases). V dropped 2 bases and J dropped 4 bases, with 12 bases sitting between them. Germline V gene sequence: CDR1 SGHTA, CDR2 FQGNSA. The CDR3 is 15 amino acids. DNA of the CDR3: TGTGCCAGCAGCTTATCAGGGGCGCCGGGAAACACCATATATTTT. Protein product: CASSLSGAPGNTIYF.

This clonotype was counted many times. The rearrangement uses TRBV20-1 and TRBJ2-1; weak D call: TRBD2 (5 bases). Trimming stripped 3 bases from V and 2 bases from J, with 11 bases between. The germline gives CDR1 DFQATT, CDR2 SNEGSKA (reference sequence). This CDR3 spans 14 amino acids. CDR3 sequence: CSASRGETYNEQFF. DNA for the CDR3: TGCAGTGCTAGTCGTGGGGAGACCTACAATGAGCAGTTCTTC.